The source of this T cell receptor beta chain is a study of shared clonotypes between healthy human individuals (dated by TCRdb to about 2020). For the study in its entirety: The cohort included three men and a couple of women between 18 and 49 years of age. Per donor, leukapheresis produced somewhere between about 0.8 and 9.5 billion PBMCs. Per donor, three plates each were used for CD4 naive and CD4 memory, two for CD8 naive, and one for CD8 memory. Libraries were prepared and TCR repertoires were sequenced by different laboratories using diverse techniques, in order to increase sequencing depth and limit assay-specific biases. The study deeply sequenced blood TCR repertoires of roughly five healthy adults to estimate repertoire size and the extent of clonotype sharing between individuals. Findings and caveats that apply to the study as a whole: Because the study included only a small number of donors, the genetic and exposure-history diversity represented was limited. Pairwise subsampling indicated that sequencing depth was expected to affect the degree of clonotype sharing among donors. Across four donors, roughly 5.1% of naive CD4, roughly 3.5% of naive CD8, 2.3% of memory CD4, and 0.4% to 0.45% of memory CD8 clonotypes were shared. Incomplete sequencing was indicated by rarefaction of sorted-subset datasets, despite the large sequencing depth. Clonotypes shared by all four sorted-subset donors showed higher generation probabilities than non-shared clonotypes. Estimated clonotype richness was generally larger for naive than for memory subsets. Sampling was restricted to blood, and TCR repertoires in tissue are likely to differ from TCR repertoires in blood.

Using the deep immunoSEQ assay, TCR CDR3 regions were amplified from genomic DNA by multiplex PCR. Extracted genomic DNA from each cell subset was spread evenly across all wells of several immunoSEQ 96-well plates, with each plate serving as a replicate. For sorted subsets, roughly 200 ng of genomic DNA, equivalent to 25,000 to 35,000 T cell genomes, went into each replicate PCR. Purified libraries were quantified with a Qubit 3.0 fluorometer, sized on a Bioanalyzer 2100, and re-quantified with the KAPA Library Quantification kit. A separate single-read 150-cycle Illumina NextSeq 550 flow cell was used to sequence each immunoSEQ 96-well plate. Turning to the authors' computational methods: Because the immunoSEQ output held only junctional sequences and lacked quality scores, the filtering could not match the filtering applied to full-length reads. Sequences were annotated with PyIR, a Python wrapper for IgBLAST v1.9, using IMGT germline references to assign V/J genes and CDR3. Reads with weak V/J assignments (E-value above 1e-6), missing CDR3, stop codons, out-of-frame junctions, or ambiguous translated residues were removed. V3J clonotypes were defined as sequences sharing the same inferred V gene, J gene, and CDR3 amino acid sequence. Percentage overlap between repertoires was computed as shared unique clonotypes divided by the size of the smaller repertoire. RTK rarefaction, the Chao1 estimator, and Recon v2.1 estimates of unobserved clonotypes were used to assess repertoire richness. OLGA was used to compute generation probabilities for all TCRbeta clonotypes that the gDNA method yielded from several donors. In its TCRdb copy, this immuneACCESS table keeps in-frame sequences only and misses some clones. Where compared with another copy, unresolved V genes explain less than half of these, and the others have no known cause. That table furnishes V, J and clone size, whereas the DNA furnished D and trimming. Recorded for this sample are approximately 1.5 million clones; 95% to 99% of them occurred a single time. Together, the top ten hold 0.4% to 0.55% of the sample.

As for this clone: Its antigen is not yet known. Within one base of it there is no much larger clone, and no base qualities were kept.

Healthy HIV-negative adults with no recently reported acute infections or vaccinations were included as donors. All donors were Caucasian adults living in Nashville, Tennessee, USA. CD4+ T cells were enriched through magnetic negative selection, after which naive cells were positively selected on CD45RA and the remaining negative fraction served as the memory subset. Blood was collected by leukapheresis, and PBMCs were isolated by Ficoll-Histopaque density gradient centrifugation and then cryopreserved in liquid nitrogen vapor phase. Analytical flow cytometry was used to check the purity and quantity of every magnetically sorted T cell population. From each sorted fraction, genomic DNA was isolated and quantified by UV absorbance on a Nanodrop 2000c. Taken from cysteine to phenylalanine, the CDR3 has 14 residues. Of the read, only the CDR3 DNA is kept; its 42 bases are in frame from base 1.

The sequence came from a man in his thirties or forties in good health. Sequences were obtained from naive CD4+ T cells sorted from blood. Read against the paper, the sample's cell subset or site label means: CD45RA+ positively selected. The sequence joins TRBV1 to TRBJ2-7. TRBV1 is labeled a pseudogene. The CDR3 sequence is CTSSQDTSAHEQYF. At the DNA level, the sequence is TGCACCAGCAGCCAAGATACGTCGGCCCACGAGCAGTACTTC.